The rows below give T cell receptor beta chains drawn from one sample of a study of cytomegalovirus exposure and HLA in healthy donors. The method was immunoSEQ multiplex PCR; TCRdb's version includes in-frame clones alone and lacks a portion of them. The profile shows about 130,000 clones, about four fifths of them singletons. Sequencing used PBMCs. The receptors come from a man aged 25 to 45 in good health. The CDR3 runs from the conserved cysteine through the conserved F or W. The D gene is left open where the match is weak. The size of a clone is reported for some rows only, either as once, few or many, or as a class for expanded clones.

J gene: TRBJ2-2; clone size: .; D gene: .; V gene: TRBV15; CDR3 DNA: TGTGCCACCGGACTGGTGAACACCGGGGAGCTGTTTTTT; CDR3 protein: CATGLVNTGELFF
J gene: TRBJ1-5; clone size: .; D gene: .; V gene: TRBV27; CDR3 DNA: TGTGCCAGCAGCTTACACGGGGGGAGCAATCAGCCCCAGCATTTT; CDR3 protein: CASSLHGGSNQPQHF
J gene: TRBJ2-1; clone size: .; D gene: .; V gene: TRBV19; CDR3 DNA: TGTGCCAGTAGCCATAGACCAACCGAGGGCAATGAGCAGTTCTTC; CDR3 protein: CASSHRPTEGNEQFF
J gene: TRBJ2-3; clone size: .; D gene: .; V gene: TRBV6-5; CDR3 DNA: TGTGCCAGCAGACAACCCCCAGATACGCAGTATTTT; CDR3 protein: CASRQPPDTQYF
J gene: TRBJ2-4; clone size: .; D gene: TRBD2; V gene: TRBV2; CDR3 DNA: TGTGCCAGCAGGATACTGACTAGCGGTACCAAAAACATTCAGTACTTC; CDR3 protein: CASRILTSGTKNIQYF
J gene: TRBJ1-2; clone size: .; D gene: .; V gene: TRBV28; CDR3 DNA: TGTGCCAGCAGTCTAGCGTCTCGAGGCTACACCTTC; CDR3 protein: CASSLASRGYTF
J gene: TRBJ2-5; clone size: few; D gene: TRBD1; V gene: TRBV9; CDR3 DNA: TGTGCCAGCAGCGCAGGGGGCTGGGAGGAGACCCAGTACTTC; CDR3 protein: CASSAGGWEETQYF
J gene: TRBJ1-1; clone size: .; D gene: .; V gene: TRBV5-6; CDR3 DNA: TGTGCCAGCAGCTTGGGTAGGAGTTATGAAGCTTTCTTT; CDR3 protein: CASSLGRSYEAFF
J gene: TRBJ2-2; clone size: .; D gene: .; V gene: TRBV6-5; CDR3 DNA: TGTGCCAGCAGTTTCGACAGTGAACTGGGTTGGGAGCTGTTTTTT; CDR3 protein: CASSFDSELGWELFF
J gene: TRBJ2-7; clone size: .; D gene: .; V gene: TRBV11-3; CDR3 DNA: TGTGCCAGCAGCCCCCACCACCCTGCTAGCTACGAGCAGTACTTC; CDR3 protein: CASSPHHPASYEQYF